This T cell receptor beta chain was sequenced during a study of T cells in Graves' hyperthyroidism and ophthalmopathy. General study results and limits: The model foresaw ophthalmopathy a median about 6.1 months prior to onset.

Exclusions: uncontrolled infection, other autoimmune disease, pregnancy, lactation. This clonotype was seen at least ten times. The antigen is not known. It was RNA transcripts that yielded the amplified TCR beta CDR3 regions. First-round RT-PCR of the TCR CDR3 relied on the HTBI primer set. TCRdb itself ran the multiplex PCR reads through MiXCR, one entry per CDR3 protein. The data contain some 570,000 distinct CDR3 sequences, under 20% of them singletons. CDR3 length equals 15 residues. Per germline, CDR1 SGHTA and CDR2 FQGNSA. Trimming cost V 5 bases and J 0 bases, with 14 bases left between them. The chain recombines TRBV7-2 with TRBJ2-7; D call uncertain. Material for sequencing was blood. The TCR sequence derives from a woman under 30 with Graves' ophthalmopathy. This chain's CDR3 is CASSKDSRPSYEQYF. DNA for the CDR3: TGTGCCAGCAGCAAAGACTCCCGACCCTCCTACGAGCAGTACTTC.